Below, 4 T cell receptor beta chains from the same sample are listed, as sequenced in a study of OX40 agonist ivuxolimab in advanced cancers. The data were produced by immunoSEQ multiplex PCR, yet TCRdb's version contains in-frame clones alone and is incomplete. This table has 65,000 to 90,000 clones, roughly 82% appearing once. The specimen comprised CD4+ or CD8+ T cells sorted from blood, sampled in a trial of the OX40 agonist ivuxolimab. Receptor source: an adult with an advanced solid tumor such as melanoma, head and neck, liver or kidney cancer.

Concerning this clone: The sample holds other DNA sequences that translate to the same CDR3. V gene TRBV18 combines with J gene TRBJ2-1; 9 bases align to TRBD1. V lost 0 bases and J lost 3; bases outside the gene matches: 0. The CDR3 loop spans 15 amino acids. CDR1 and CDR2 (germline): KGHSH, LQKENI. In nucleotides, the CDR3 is TGTGCCAGCTCACCACCGGGACAGGGCTACAATGAGCAGTTCTTC. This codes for CASSPPGQGYNEQFF.

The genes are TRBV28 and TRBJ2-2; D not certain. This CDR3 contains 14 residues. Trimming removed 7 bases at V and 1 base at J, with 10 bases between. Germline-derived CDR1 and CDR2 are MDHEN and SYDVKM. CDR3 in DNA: TGTGCCAGCACAGAACACAAGAACACCGGGGAGCTGTTTTTT. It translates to CASTEHKNTGELFF.

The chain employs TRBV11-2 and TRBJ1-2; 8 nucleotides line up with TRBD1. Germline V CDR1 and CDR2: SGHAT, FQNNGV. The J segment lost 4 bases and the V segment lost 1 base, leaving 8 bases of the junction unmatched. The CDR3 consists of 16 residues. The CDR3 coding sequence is TGTGCCAGCAGCTTAGCAGGGGGCGCAATCACCTATGGCTACACCTTC. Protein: CASSLAGGAITYGYTF.

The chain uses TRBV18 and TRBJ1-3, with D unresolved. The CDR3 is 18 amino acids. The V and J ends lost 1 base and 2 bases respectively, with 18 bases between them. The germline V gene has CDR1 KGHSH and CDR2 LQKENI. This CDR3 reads CASSPRVEGGQAGNTIYF. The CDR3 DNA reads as TGTGCCAGCTCACCACGAGTTGAGGGAGGGCAGGCTGGAAACACCATATATTTT.